This entry concerns a single TCR beta chain. This record comes from a study of T cells in pancreatic ductal adenocarcinoma. Selected pancreatic ductal adenocarcinoma patients had undergone surgery without neoadjuvant therapy. The germline CDR1 and CDR2 sequences are SGHRS and YFSETQ. The V gene end was trimmed by 4 bases and the J gene end by 6 bases; junction bases not matched to a gene: 8. CDR3 length: 15 residues. This table comes from immunoSEQ multiplex PCR, and its TCRdb copy is limited to in-frame clones, with some not included. The sample lists 25,000 to 35,000 clones, just over 90% seen once, with roughly 2% in the top ten.

This receptor was identified in a human donor with pancreatic ductal adenocarcinoma. The specimen was PBMCs. The J gene is TRBJ2-5, the V gene TRBV5-1, with 11 bases lining up with TRBD1. The CDR3 DNA is TGCGCCAGCAGCAGCCGGACAGGGGGCGCCCAGACCCAGTACTTC. It encodes CASSSRTGGAQTQYF.